This T cell receptor (beta chain) appears in the sequencing data of a study of OX40 agonist ivuxolimab in advanced cancers. Study context: The patients got ivuxolimab, which is an agonistic anti-OX40 (CD134) antibody. Recorded diagnoses for dose-escalation patients were hepatocellular carcinoma, melanoma, renal cell or head and neck cancer. Study-level results: The 0.1-3.0 mg/kg partial responders had among the lowest clonal expansion.

Peripheral blood came from all dose cohorts at three timepoints. As concerns this clone: Its specificity is unknown.

Measured with immunoSEQ multiplex PCR; TCRdb has only the in-frame clones, and not every one. The sample carries tens of thousands of clones, about four fifths recorded once. This sequence was found in an adult with an advanced solid tumor such as melanoma, head and neck, liver or kidney cancer. The sequences come from CD4+ or CD8+ T cells sorted from blood, collected in a trial of the OX40 agonist ivuxolimab.

The chain's CDR3 is CASSQIPGTTLNTEAFF. In DNA, the CDR3 is TGTGCCAGCAGCCAGATTCCCGGGACAACTCTGAACACTGAAGCTTTCTTT. The chain joins TRBV5-8 to TRBJ1-1; TRBD1 might be the D (6 bases). Germline lookup yields CDR1 SGHTS and CDR2 YDEGEE. Deletions cut 4 bases from V and 0 bases from J, with 19 bases between. The CDR3 has 17 amino acids.